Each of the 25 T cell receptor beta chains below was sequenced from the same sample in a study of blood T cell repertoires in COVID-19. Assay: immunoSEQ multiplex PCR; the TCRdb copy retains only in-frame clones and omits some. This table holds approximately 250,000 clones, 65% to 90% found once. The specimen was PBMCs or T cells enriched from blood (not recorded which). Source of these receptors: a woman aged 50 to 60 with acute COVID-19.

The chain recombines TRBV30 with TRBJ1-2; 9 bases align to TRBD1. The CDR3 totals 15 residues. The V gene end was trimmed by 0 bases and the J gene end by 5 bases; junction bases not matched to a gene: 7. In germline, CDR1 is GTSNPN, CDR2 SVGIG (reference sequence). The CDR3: CAWSVRWDRAYGYTF. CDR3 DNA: TGTGCCTGGAGTGTACGCTGGGACAGGGCTTATGGCTACACCTTC. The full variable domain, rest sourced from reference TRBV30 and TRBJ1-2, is SQTIHQWPATLVQPVGSPLSLECTVEGTSNPNLYWYRQAAGRGLQLLFYSVGIGQISSEVPQNLSASRPQDRQFILSSKKLLLSDSGFYLCAWSVRWDRAYGYTFGSGTRLTVV.

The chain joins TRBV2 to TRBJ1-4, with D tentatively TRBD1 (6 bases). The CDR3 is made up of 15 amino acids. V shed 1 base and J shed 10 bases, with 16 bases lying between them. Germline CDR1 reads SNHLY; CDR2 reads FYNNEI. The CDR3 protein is CASSEGTVASGKLFF. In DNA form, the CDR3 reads TGTGCCAGCAGTGAAGGGACAGTAGCCTCCGGAAAACTGTTTTTT. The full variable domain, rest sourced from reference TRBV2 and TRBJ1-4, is EPEVTQTPSHQVTQMGQEVILRCVPISNHLYFYWYRQILGQKVEFLVSFYNNEISEKSEIFDDQFSVERPDGSNFTLKIRSTKLEDSAMYFCASSEGTVASGKLFFGSGTQLSVL.

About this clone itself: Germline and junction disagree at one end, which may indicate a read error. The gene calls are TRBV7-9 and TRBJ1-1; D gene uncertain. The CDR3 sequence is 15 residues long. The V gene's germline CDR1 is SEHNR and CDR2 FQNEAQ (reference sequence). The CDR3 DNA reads TGTGCCAGCATCTTACCGGGTCCCCGGGGCACTGAAGCTTTCTTT. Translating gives CASILPGPRGTEAFF.

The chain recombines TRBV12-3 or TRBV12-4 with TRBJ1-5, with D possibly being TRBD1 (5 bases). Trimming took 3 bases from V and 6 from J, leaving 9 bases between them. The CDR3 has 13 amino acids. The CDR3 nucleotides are TGTGCCAGCAGTTTGAGGGGAGGTCAGCCCCAGCATTTT. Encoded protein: CASSLRGGQPQHF.

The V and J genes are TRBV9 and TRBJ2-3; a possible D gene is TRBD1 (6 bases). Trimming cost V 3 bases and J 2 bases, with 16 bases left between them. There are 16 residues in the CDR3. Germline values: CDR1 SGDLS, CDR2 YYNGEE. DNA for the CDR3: TGTGCCAGCAGCGCACGGGCAGGGGCCCCCACAGATACGCAGTATTTT. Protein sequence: CASSARAGAPTDTQYF.

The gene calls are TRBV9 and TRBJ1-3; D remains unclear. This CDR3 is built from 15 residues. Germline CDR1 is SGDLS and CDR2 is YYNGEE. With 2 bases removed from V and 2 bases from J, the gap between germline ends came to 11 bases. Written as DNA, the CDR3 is TGTGCCAGCAGCGTGGCCTCTGGCCCTGGAAACACCATATATTTT. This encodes CASSVASGPGNTIYF.

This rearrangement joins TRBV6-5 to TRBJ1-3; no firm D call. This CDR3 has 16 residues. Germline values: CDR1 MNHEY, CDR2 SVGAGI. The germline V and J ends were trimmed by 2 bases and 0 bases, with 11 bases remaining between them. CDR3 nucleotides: TGTGCCAGCAGTTACCGGCGGTCGGACTCTGGAAACACCATATATTTT. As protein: CASSYRRSDSGNTIYF.

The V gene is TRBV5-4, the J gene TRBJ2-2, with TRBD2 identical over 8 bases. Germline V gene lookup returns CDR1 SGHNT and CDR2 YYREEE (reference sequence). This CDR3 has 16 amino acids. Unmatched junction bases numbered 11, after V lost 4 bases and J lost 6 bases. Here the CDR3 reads CASSPNGGARAGELFF. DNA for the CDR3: TGTGCCAGCAGCCCGAACGGGGGGGCTCGCGCCGGGGAGCTGTTTTTT.

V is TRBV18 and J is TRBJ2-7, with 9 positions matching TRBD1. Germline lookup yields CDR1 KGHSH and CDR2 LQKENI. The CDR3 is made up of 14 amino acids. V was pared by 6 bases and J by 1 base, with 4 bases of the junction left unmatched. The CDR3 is CASSGQGRSYEQYF. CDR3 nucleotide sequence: TGTGCCAGCTCTGGACAGGGGCGATCCTACGAGCAGTACTTC.

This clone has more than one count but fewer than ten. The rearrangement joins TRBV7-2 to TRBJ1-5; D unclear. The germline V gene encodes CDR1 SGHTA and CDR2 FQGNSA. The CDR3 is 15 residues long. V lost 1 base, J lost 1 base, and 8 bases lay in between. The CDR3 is CASSLDSGSNQPQHF. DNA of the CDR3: TGTGCCAGCAGCTTAGACAGTGGGAGCAATCAGCCCCAGCATTTT.

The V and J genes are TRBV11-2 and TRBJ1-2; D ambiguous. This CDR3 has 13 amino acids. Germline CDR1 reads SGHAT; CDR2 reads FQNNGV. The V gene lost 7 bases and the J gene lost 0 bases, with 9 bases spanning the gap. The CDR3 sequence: CASTHTANYGYTF. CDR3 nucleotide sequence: TGTGCCAGCACCCATACTGCTAACTATGGCTACACCTTC.

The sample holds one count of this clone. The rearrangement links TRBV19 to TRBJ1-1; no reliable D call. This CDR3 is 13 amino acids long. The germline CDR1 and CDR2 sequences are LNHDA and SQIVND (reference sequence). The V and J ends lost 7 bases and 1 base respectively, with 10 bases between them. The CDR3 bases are TGTGCCAGTAAATTGGGCGCGAACACTGAAGCTTTCTTT. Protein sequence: CASKLGANTEAFF.

DNA for the CDR3: TGCGCCAGCAGTGAGTCCGGGACACAAGAGACCCAGTACTTC. As protein: CASSESGTQETQYF. J is TRBJ2-5 and V is TRBV10-1, with a tentative D call TRBD1 (6 bases). The CDR3 has 14 residues. CDR1 is WNHNN and CDR2 is SYGVQD in the germline V gene (reference sequence). Trimming stripped 0 bases from V and 2 bases from J, with 7 bases between.

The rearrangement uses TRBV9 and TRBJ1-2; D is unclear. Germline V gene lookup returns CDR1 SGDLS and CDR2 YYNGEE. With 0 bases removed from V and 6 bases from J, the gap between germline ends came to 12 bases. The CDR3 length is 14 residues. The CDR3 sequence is CASSVVGRPDGYTF. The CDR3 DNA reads TGTGCCAGCAGCGTAGTGGGCAGGCCTGATGGCTACACCTTC.

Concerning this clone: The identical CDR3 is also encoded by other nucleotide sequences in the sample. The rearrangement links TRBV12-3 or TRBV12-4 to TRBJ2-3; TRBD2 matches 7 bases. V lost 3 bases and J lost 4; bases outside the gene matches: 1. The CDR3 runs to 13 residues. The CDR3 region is CASSLGGADTQYF. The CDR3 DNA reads TGTGCCAGCAGTTTGGGGGGGGCAGATACGCAGTATTTT.

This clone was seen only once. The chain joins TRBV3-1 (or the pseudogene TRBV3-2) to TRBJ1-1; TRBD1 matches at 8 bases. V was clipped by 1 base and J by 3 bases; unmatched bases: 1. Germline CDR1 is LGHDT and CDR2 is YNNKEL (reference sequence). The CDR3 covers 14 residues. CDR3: CASSQAGGYTEAFF. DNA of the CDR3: TGTGCCAGCAGCCAAGCAGGGGGCTACACTGAAGCTTTCTTT.

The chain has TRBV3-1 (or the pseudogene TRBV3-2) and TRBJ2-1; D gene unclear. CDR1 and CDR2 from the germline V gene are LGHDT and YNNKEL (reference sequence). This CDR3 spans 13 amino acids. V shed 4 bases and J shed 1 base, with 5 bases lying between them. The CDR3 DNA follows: TGTGCCAGCAGCCTCCCTTCCTACAATGAGCAGTTCTTC. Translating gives CASSLPSYNEQFF.

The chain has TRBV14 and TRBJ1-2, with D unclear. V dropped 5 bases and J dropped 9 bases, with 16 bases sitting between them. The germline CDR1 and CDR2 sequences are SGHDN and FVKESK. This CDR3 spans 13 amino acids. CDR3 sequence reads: CASSYDLGVRYTF. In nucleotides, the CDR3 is TGTGCCAGCAGCTACGACCTGGGCGTCCGCTACACCTTC.

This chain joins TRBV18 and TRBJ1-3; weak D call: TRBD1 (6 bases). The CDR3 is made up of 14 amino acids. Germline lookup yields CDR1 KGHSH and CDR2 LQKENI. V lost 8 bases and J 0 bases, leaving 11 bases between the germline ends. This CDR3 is CASETGISGNTIYF. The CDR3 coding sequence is TGTGCCAGCGAAACAGGGATCTCTGGAAACACCATATATTTT. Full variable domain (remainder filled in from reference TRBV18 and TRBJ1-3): NAGVMQNPRHLVRRRGQEARLRCSPMKGHSHVYWYRQLPEEGLKFMVYLQKENIIDESGMPKERFSAEFPKEGPSILRIQQVVRGDSAAYFCASETGISGNTIYFGEGSWLTVV.

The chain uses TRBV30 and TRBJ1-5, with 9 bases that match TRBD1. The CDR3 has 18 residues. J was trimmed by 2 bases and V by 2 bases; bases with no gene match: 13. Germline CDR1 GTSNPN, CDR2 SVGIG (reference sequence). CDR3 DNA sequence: TGTGCCTGGAGTCCGTACATCGGGACAGGGATGGGCAATCAGCCCCAGCATTTT. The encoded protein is CAWSPYIGTGMGNQPQHF. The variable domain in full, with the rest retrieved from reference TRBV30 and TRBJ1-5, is SQTIHQWPATLVQPVGSPLSLECTVEGTSNPNLYWYRQAAGRGLQLLFYSVGIGQISSEVPQNLSASRPQDRQFILSSKKLLLSDSGFYLCAWSPYIGTGMGNQPQHFGDGTRLSIL.

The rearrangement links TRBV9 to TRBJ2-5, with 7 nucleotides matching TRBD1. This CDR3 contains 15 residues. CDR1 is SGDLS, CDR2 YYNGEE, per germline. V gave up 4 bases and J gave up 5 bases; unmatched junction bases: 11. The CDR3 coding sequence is TGTGCCAGCAGCATACCGACAGGGAATGGGGAGACCCAGTACTTC. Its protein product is CASSIPTGNGETQYF.

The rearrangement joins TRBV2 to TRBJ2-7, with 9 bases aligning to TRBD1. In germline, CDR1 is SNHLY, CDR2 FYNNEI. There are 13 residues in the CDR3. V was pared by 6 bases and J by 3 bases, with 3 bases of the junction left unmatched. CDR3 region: CASSGQGIYEQYF. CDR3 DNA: TGTGCCAGCAGCGGACAGGGGATCTACGAGCAGTACTTC.

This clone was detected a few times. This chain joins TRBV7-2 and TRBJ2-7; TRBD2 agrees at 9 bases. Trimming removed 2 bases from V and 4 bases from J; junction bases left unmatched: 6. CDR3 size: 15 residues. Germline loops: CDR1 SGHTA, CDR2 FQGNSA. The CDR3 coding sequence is TGTGCCAGCAGCTTAAACGGCGGGAGGGAATACGAGCAGTACTTC. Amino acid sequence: CASSLNGGREYEQYF.

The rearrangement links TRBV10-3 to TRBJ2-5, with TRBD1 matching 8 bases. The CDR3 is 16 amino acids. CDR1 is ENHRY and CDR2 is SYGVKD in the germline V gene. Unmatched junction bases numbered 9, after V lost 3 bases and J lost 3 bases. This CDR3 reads CAISDRDRSGEETQYF. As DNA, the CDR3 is TGTGCCATCAGTGATCGGGACAGGAGCGGCGAAGAGACCCAGTACTTC.

CDR3 nucleotide sequence: TGCGCCAGCAGCCAAGGACAGACCGGCCTTGGGAACACTGAAGCTTTCTTT. The encoded protein is CASSQGQTGLGNTEAFF. The chain joins TRBV4-3 to TRBJ1-1; D perhaps matches TRBD1 (5 bases). The CDR3 spans 17 residues. With 1 base removed from V and 1 base from J, the gap between germline ends came to 16 bases. The germline gives CDR1 LGHNA, CDR2 YSLEER.